These T cell receptor beta chains were read from a single sample in a study of technical replicates of blood from several donors. TCRdb keeps only in-frame clones here, not all; method: immunoSEQ multiplex PCR. The table lists 74,000 or so clones, about 93% of them singletons. The sample was T cells isolated from PBMCs. The receptors shown here come from a human donor in good health. The CDR3 runs from the conserved cysteine through the conserved F or W. A D gene is named only where the DNA matches it firmly.

d_gene	j_gene	v_gene	len	CDR3aa
-	TRBJ1-1	TRBV6-4	13	CASSAVAGTEAFF
-	TRBJ1-1	TRBV27	14	CASSLGSGGTEAFF
TRBD2	TRBJ2-1	TRBV7-9	14	CASLWGDYLDEQFF
-	TRBJ1-1	TRBV14	15	CASSRNRGVEPEAFF
TRBD1	TRBJ1-3	TRBV14	16	CASSRPQGAPGNTIYF
TRBD1	TRBJ2-5	TRBV2	15	CASSSDRGPEETQYF
-	TRBJ1-3	TRBV27	14	CASSFAGSGNTIYF
-	TRBJ1-3	TRBV9	13	CASSPSSGNTIYF
TRBD2	TRBJ2-3	TRBV27	15	CASKAVRGLADTQYF
TRBD1	TRBJ2-1	TRBV2	13	CASSEDRDNEQFF
TRBD2	TRBJ2-1	TRBV2	15	CASLFPTSGEHEQFF